This T cell receptor beta chain was sequenced in a study of response to subunit inactivated influenza vaccine. This CDR3 has 14 amino acids. Trimming cost V 3 bases and J 3 bases, with 11 bases left between them. A single record per CDR3 protein comes from TCRdb applying MiXCR to the RT-PCR reads. Of 500,000 to 550,000 distinct CDR3 sequences listed, 7.5% to 8.5% are singletons. This clonotype was found a few times. The antigen is undetermined. Study-wide points: Researchers suggested that each seasonal influenza vaccination recruits few new T cells.

The sequences come from PBMCs from blood, collected around 2 years after vaccination. The chain employs TRBV12-3 or TRBV12-4 and TRBJ1-1; no clear D gene. This clonotype was sampled from a man in his fifties or sixties who received an inactivated influenza vaccine. CDR3 nucleotide sequence: TGTGCCAGCAGTTTGGAAGGGTGGTACACTGAAGCTTTCTTT. Protein product: CASSLEGWYTEAFF.